The 21 T cell receptor beta chains presented below share a single source sample, sequenced in a study of PD-1 blockade in classical Hodgkin lymphoma. Time point: cycle 4 day 1 (C4D1), after 6 weeks of nivolumab. Every patient experienced relapse after autologous stem cell transplantation, and brentuximab vedotin exposure varied. The data were produced by immunoSEQ multiplex PCR, yet TCRdb's version contains in-frame clones alone and is incomplete. Among about 60,000 clones listed, 91% were seen once. The sequenced sample was peripheral blood mononuclear cells (PBMCs), obtained before the fourth cycle of nivolumab. These TCRs come from a human donor with classical Hodgkin lymphoma.

The chain links TRBV18 to TRBJ2-3; weak D call: TRBD1 (6 bases). Germline V gene lookup returns CDR1 KGHSH and CDR2 LQKENI. CDR3 length: 12 amino acids. V was pared by 5 bases and J by 5 bases, with 8 bases between. The DNA for the CDR3 is TGTGCCAGCTCATCCAGGGGAGATACGCAGTATTTT. This translates into CASSSRGDTQYF.

The chain has TRBV11-2 and TRBJ1-1; TRBD1 matches at 7 bases. Germline-derived CDR1 and CDR2 are SGHAT and FQNNGV. This CDR3 has 14 amino acids. Trimming cost V 5 bases and J 3 bases; bases outside gene matches: 6. CDR3: CASSLTGVHTEAFF. The CDR3 DNA reads TGTGCCAGCAGCCTCACAGGGGTTCACACTGAAGCTTTCTTT.

The chain is built from TRBV27 and TRBJ2-7; no clear D. The CDR3 extends over 14 amino acids. Between the trimmed V and J ends, which lost 6 bases and 3 bases, there was a span of 15 bases. CDR1 is MNHEY, CDR2 SMNVEV, per germline (reference sequence). Here the CDR3 reads CASSSIRRHYEQYF. CDR3 nucleotide sequence: TGTGCCAGCAGCTCAATACGACGACACTACGAGCAGTACTTC.

The chain employs TRBV4-1 and TRBJ2-1; D might be TRBD2 (6 bases). Germline-derived CDR1 and CDR2 are MGHRA and YSYEKL. V was shortened by 1 base and J by 7 bases, with 14 bases between the two germline ends. This CDR3 has 15 amino acids. In DNA form, the CDR3 reads TGCGCCAGCAGCCAAGGGCAGGGTGGAGGGAATGAGCAGTTCTTC. Translation: CASSQGQGGGNEQFF.

The V call is TRBV6-5, the J call TRBJ2-2; D gene uncertain. The germline gives CDR1 MNHEY, CDR2 SVGAGI. The V and J ends lost 8 bases and 4 bases respectively, with 14 bases between them. This CDR3 region has 14 residues. This CDR3 is CASGVGDLTGELFF. In DNA, the CDR3 is TGTGCCAGCGGGGTTGGAGACCTCACCGGGGAGCTGTTTTTT.

The genes are TRBV5-1 and TRBJ1-1; TRBD1 is a possible D gene (6 bases). The V end lost 3 bases, the J end lost 7 bases, and 13 bases lay between the germline ends. CDR3 length equals 13 residues. Looked up from germline, CDR1 is SGHRS and CDR2 is YFSETQ. DNA of the CDR3: TGCGCCAGCAGCTCGAACAGGGACGGTGAAGCTTTCTTT. It specifies CASSSNRDGEAFF.

V gene TRBV19 combines with J gene TRBJ2-1; D possibly corresponds to TRBD2 (5 bases). The CDR3 covers 15 residues. The germline V gene encodes CDR1 LNHDA and CDR2 SQIVND (reference sequence). V lost 6 bases, J lost 6 bases, and 18 bases lay in between. CDR3 DNA sequence: TGTGCCAGTAGGCTAGCCAGTTCAATTCCCAATGAGCAGTTCTTC. As protein: CASRLASSIPNEQFF.

The chain employs TRBV12-5 and TRBJ2-3; TRBD2 agrees at 10 bases. Trimming removed 6 bases from V and 2 bases from J; junction bases left unmatched: 5. Germline assignment: CDR1 LGHNT and CDR2 FRNRAP. The CDR3 consists of 15 residues. The CDR3 loop is CASGASGGPTDTQYF. DNA of the CDR3: TGTGCTAGTGGGGCTAGCGGGGGCCCCACAGATACGCAGTATTTT. The full variable domain, its missing parts supplied by reference TRBV12-5 and TRBJ2-3, is DARVTQTPRHKVTEMGQEVTMRCQPILGHNTVFWYRQTMMQGLELLAYFRNRAPLDDSGMPKDRFSAEMPDATLATLKIQPSEPRDSAVYFCASGASGGPTDTQYFGPGTRLTVL.

This clone has just a few counts. In nucleotides, the CDR3 is TGTGCCAGCACCGACAGTAGCAATCAGCCCCAGCATTTT. This translates into CASTDSSNQPQHF. The chain couples TRBV7-9 to TRBJ1-5, with a weak D call TRBD1 (5 bases). CDR1 and CDR2 (germline): SEHNR, FQNEAQ (reference sequence). Trimming removed 7 bases at V and 0 bases at J, with 7 bases between. The CDR3 is made up of 13 amino acids.

The CDR3: CASSRSGGSTDTQYF. CDR3 DNA sequence: TGTGCCAGCAGCAGGAGTGGCGGTAGCACAGATACGCAGTATTTT. This chain uses TRBV2 with TRBJ2-3; D unclear. In germline, CDR1 is SNHLY, CDR2 FYNNEI. The V and J ends lost 6 bases and 0 bases respectively, with 13 bases between them. The CDR3 contains 15 residues.

This clone has more than one count but fewer than ten. Within the sample, other DNA sequences also encode this same CDR3. J is TRBJ1-3 and V is TRBV7-9, with D tentatively TRBD1 (5 bases). V gave up 2 bases and J gave up 2 bases, with 7 bases separating them. CDR3 length: 14 amino acids. Germline V gene sequence: CDR1 SEHNR, CDR2 FQNEAQ (reference sequence). The CDR3 here is CASSLLGAGNTIYF. The CDR3 coding sequence is TGTGCCAGCAGCTTACTGGGGGCTGGAAACACCATATATTTT.

The rearrangement joins TRBV5-1 to TRBJ1-2; D unresolved. Per germline, CDR1 SGHRS and CDR2 YFSETQ. This CDR3 has 14 residues. Trimming removed 2 bases at V and 6 bases at J, with 14 bases between. The CDR3 loop reads CASSFTQPGNGYTF. DNA of the CDR3: TGCGCCAGCAGCTTTACGCAGCCGGGTAATGGCTACACCTTC.

This clone has only a few counts. The chain uses TRBV13 and TRBJ1-4; D remains unclear. This CDR3 has 12 amino acids. Germline values: CDR1 PRHDT, CDR2 FYEKMQ (reference sequence). V lost 5 bases and J lost 7, with 8 bases in between. CDR3: CASSRTGEKLFF. In DNA, the CDR3 is TGTGCCAGCAGCCGAACTGGTGAAAAACTGTTTTTT.

The chain recombines TRBV28 with TRBJ1-1; D remains ambiguous. Germline lookup yields CDR1 MDHEN and CDR2 SYDVKM. Trimming removed 2 bases at V and 0 bases at J, with 10 bases between. This CDR3 has 15 amino acids. The CDR3, as DNA: TGTGCCAGCAGTTTACGGCTCGGCTTGAACACTGAAGCTTTCTTT. As protein: CASSLRLGLNTEAFF.

The chain links TRBV19 to TRBJ2-1; 7 bases fit TRBD1. V lost 0 bases to trimming and J lost 2 bases; unmatched junction nucleotides: 4. Germline V lookup: CDR1 LNHDA, CDR2 SQIVND (reference sequence). The CDR3 has 16 amino acids. The chain's CDR3 is CASSIDRGHPYNEQFF. The CDR3 DNA reads TGTGCCAGTAGTATAGATAGGGGGCACCCCTACAATGAGCAGTTCTTC.

Judged by abundance, this clone is medium-sized. CDR3 loop: CASSENSQDTIYF. The CDR3 DNA sequence: TGTGCCAGCAGTGAAAACTCTCAAGACACCATATATTTT. The chain is built from TRBV2 and TRBJ1-3; D unclear. The CDR3 covers 13 residues. The ends were cut back, 2 bases at V and 8 bases at J, with 10 bases in the middle. Germline CDR1 SNHLY, CDR2 FYNNEI.

The genes are TRBV5-1 and TRBJ1-6; D not resolved. The germline gives CDR1 SGHRS, CDR2 YFSETQ. The CDR3 is 12 residues long. Trimming left V 5 bases short and J 10 bases short, with 10 bases between. The CDR3 reads CASRRQNSPLHF. The CDR3 coding sequence is TGCGCCAGCAGGCGGCAAAACTCACCCCTCCACTTT.

CDR3 region: CASTLYGQGDPEAFF. The CDR3 DNA is TGTGCCAGCACCCTCTACGGACAGGGGGATCCTGAAGCTTTCTTT. The chain uses TRBV7-8 and TRBJ1-1; 10 bases are shared with TRBD1. The J segment lost 6 bases and the V segment lost 7 bases, leaving 11 bases of the junction unmatched. The germline CDR1 and CDR2 sequences are SGHVS and FQNEAQ. The CDR3 has 15 residues.

This chain connects TRBV7-6 to TRBJ1-1; D unresolved. Germline CDR1 and CDR2: SGHVS and FNYEAQ. The CDR3 has 13 amino acids. V lost 4 bases and J lost 7, with 13 bases in between. The CDR3 region has the DNA TGTGCCAGCAGCTCGGTTAGGGAGAATGAAGCTTTCTTT. Residues: CASSSVRENEAFF.

The CDR3 region is CASSSNRDLVNIQYF. The CDR3 DNA is TGTGCCAGCAGTTCTAACCGGGACCTGGTTAACATTCAGTACTTC. The rearrangement joins TRBV6-5 to TRBJ2-4, with D perhaps matching TRBD1 or TRBD2 (5 bases each). From germline, CDR1 is MNHEY and CDR2 SVGAGI. V dropped 4 bases and J dropped 7 bases, with 17 bases sitting between them. This CDR3 comprises 15 residues.

This clone was observed a few times. This sequence joins TRBV2 and TRBJ2-4, with D tentatively TRBD1 (6 bases). The CDR3 contains 16 residues. V lost 1 base and J 14 bases, leaving 24 bases between the germline ends. CDR1 is SNHLY, CDR2 FYNNEI, per germline. The CDR3 loop is CASSEEGFAGALRKYF. The CDR3 coding sequence is TGTGCCAGCAGTGAAGAGGGATTCGCAGGGGCTTTGAGGAAGTACTTC.